One sample yielded the 4 T cell receptor beta chains listed below, sequenced in a study of identical twins' blood T cells. Using its own MiXCR run on the 5' RACE reads, TCRdb lists one record per CDR3 protein. The sample gives 300,000 to 450,000 distinct CDR3 sequences, about 28% of which show up once; roughly 5.5% is in the top ten. Sequences were obtained from PBMCs. The source is a woman aged 18 to 55 in good health.

This clonotype was recorded many times. This chain uses TRBV6-4 with TRBJ1-2; 7 bases align to TRBD1. With V trimmed by 2 bases and J by 8 bases, 2 bases remained unmatched. The CDR3 length is 12 residues. Germline V gives CDR1 MRHNA, CDR2 SNTAGT. In nucleotides, the CDR3 is TGTGCCAGCAGTGACAGGGGGCGCGGCTACACCTTC. Translating it yields CASSDRGRGYTF.

The V gene is TRBV20-1, the J gene TRBJ1-5; D is unresolved. Trimming stripped 1 base from V and 3 bases from J, with 19 bases between. Germline V gene lookup returns CDR1 DFQATT and CDR2 SNEGSKA (reference sequence). The CDR3 is 17 amino acids. DNA of the CDR3: TGCAGTGCTAGAGCCCACACTTCGCCGACGCACAATCAGCCCCAGCATTTT. It encodes CSARAHTSPTHNQPQHF.

This clonotype was observed many times. The chain combines TRBV29-1 with TRBJ1-1, with a tentative D call TRBD1 (6 bases). CDR1 is SQVTM, CDR2 ANQGSEA, per germline. The CDR3 is 11 amino acids. V was clipped by 5 bases and J by 7 bases, with 11 bases between them. The CDR3 region has the DNA TGCAGCGTTTGGGGGGGCAGTGAAGCTTTCTTT. Its protein product is CSVWGGSEAFF.

Turning to this clonotype: A read error may explain this, as a much larger clone is one base away. The chain carries TRBV3-1 and TRBJ2-1; D remains unclear. The CDR3 length is 13 residues. Germline CDR1 reads LGHDT; CDR2 reads YNNKEL (reference sequence). CDR3 sequence: CASSSRAFNEQLF. The CDR3 nucleotides are TGTGCCAGCAGCTCCCGGGCATTCAATGAGCAGCTCTTC.